Listed below are T cell receptor beta chains from one sample, sequenced in a study of OX40 agonist ivuxolimab in advanced cancers. Assay used: immunoSEQ multiplex PCR; TCRdb lists only in-frame clones, some missing. Of 65,000 to 100,000 clones listed, 91% are singletons. The material was CD4+ or CD8+ T cells sorted from blood, obtained in a trial of the OX40 agonist ivuxolimab. Receptors originate from an adult with an advanced solid tumor such as melanoma, head and neck, liver or kidney cancer. CDR3s include the opening cysteine and the closing phenylalanine or tryptophan. Each record gives: clone size, V gene, D gene, J gene, CDR3 protein, CDR3 DNA. A D gene is named only where the DNA matches it firmly. Clone size is given for some rows only: seen once, a few or many times, or a class if the clone is expanded.

NA	TRBV5-1	TRBD1	TRBJ2-1	CASSFRTGAAPSYNEQFF	TGCGCCAGCAGCTTCCGGACAGGGGCAGCGCCATCCTACAATGAGCAGTTCTTC
NA	TRBV18	TRBD1	TRBJ1-1	CASSPIAGTGNTEAFF	TGTGCCAGCTCACCAATTGCCGGGACAGGGAACACTGAAGCTTTCTTT
once	TRBV10-2	NA	TRBJ2-1	CATSEEGQRYNEQFF	TGCGCCACCTCCGAGGAGGGACAGAGATACAATGAGCAGTTCTTC
NA	TRBV19	NA	TRBJ2-1	CASSMDRIHNEQFF	TGTGCCAGTAGTATGGATAGGATCCACAATGAGCAGTTCTTC
NA	TRBV7-9	NA	TRBJ1-3	CASQGVGNTIYF	TGTGCCAGCCAAGGCGTCGGAAACACCATATATTTT
NA	TRBV11-2	TRBD1	TRBJ1-5	CASSLNAGQGNSQHF	TGTGCCAGCAGCTTAAACGCCGGACAGGGGAACTCCCAGCATTTT
NA	TRBV6-1	NA	TRBJ2-1	CASSSYLGRGNEQFF	TGTGCCAGCAGCTCCTACTTGGGGCGGGGCAATGAGCAGTTCTTC
NA	TRBV21-1	NA	TRBJ2-7	CASSNGGGYEQYF	TGTGCCAGCAGCAACGGGGGCGGGTACGAGCAGTACTTC
NA	TRBV12-5	TRBD2	TRBJ2-5	CASGPPGGSGVETQYF	TGTGCTAGTGGTCCTCCTGGCGGGAGTGGGGTGGAGACCCAGTACTTC
NA	TRBV19	NA	TRBJ1-3	CASSTSGNTIYF	TGTGCCAGTAGCACCTCTGGAAACACCATATATTTT
NA	TRBV6-6	NA	TRBJ2-1	CASSYMSGSYNEQFF	TGTGCCAGCAGTTACATGAGCGGCTCCTACAATGAGCAGTTCTTC
NA	TRBV7-9	NA	TRBJ2-7	CASSSYGFGLGRSGNEQYF	TGTGCCAGCAGCTCCTACGGGTTTGGGCTAGGTCGAAGTGGCAACGAGCAGTACTTC
NA	TRBV18	NA	TRBJ2-5	CASSLLEETQYF	TGTGCCAGCTCACTCCTCGAAGAGACCCAGTACTTC
once	TRBV4-2	TRBD2	TRBJ2-2	CASSQGGRSGELFF	TGTGCCAGCAGCCAAGGCGGGAGATCGGGGGAGCTGTTTTTT
NA	TRBV5-5	TRBD1	TRBJ1-5	CASSYGQGARQPQHF	TGTGCCAGCAGCTATGGGCAGGGGGCAAGGCAGCCCCAGCATTTT
NA	TRBV10-2	NA	TRBJ2-3	CASTHQDTQYF	TGCGCCAGCACACACCAAGATACGCAGTATTTT
NA	TRBV14	TRBD2	TRBJ2-3	CASSSTSGRASTDTQYF	TGTGCCAGCAGCTCGACTAGCGGGAGGGCTAGCACAGATACGCAGTATTTT
NA	TRBV9	TRBD2	TRBJ2-1	CASSVSSGREFNEQFF	TGTGCCAGCAGCGTTTCTAGCGGGAGGGAGTTCAATGAGCAGTTCTTC
NA	TRBV18	NA	TRBJ2-6	CASSLEHLSGANVLTF	TGTGCCAGCTCATTGGAACACCTCTCTGGGGCCAACGTCCTGACTTTC
NA	TRBV5-1	NA	TRBJ2-7	CASSRDGAGGYEQYF	TGCGCTAGCAGCCGAGACGGGGCAGGTGGATACGAGCAGTACTTC
once	TRBV11-2	NA	TRBJ1-1	CASSLALSRATEAFF	TGTGCCAGCAGCTTAGCCCTCTCCAGGGCCACTGAAGCTTTCTTT
NA	TRBV6-5	TRBD2	TRBJ2-7	CASSPLAGGPGEQYF	TGTGCCAGCAGTCCGCTAGCGGGAGGGCCGGGGGAGCAGTACTTC
NA	TRBV28	NA	TRBJ2-1	CASTSGGYNEQFF	TGTGCCAGCACCTCTGGCGGGTACAATGAGCAGTTCTTC
NA	TRBV2	TRBD1	TRBJ1-2	CASSEPGQGLNYGYTF	TGTGCCAGCAGTGAACCGGGACAGGGGCTAAACTATGGCTACACCTTC